These 17 T cell receptor beta chains were all obtained from the same sample, sequenced in a study of CD8 T cells in ankylosing spondylitis. TCRdb used MiXCR to reprocess the 5' RACE reads, holding one entry per CDR3 protein. This table has around 150,000 distinct CDR3 sequences, approximately 7.3% appearing once. Sequencing was carried out using blood, either unsorted or a sorted T cell fraction (not recorded which). The receptors come from a female donor with ankylosing spondylitis or in good health (not recorded which).

Regarding this clonotype: A read error is possible here, since a much larger clone lies one base away. CDR3 region: CASSSSGGVADTQHF. CDR3 bases: TGCGCCAGCTCCTCTAGCGGGGGGGTTGCAGATACGCAGCATTTT. V is TRBV5-1 and J is TRBJ2-3; tentative D call: TRBD1 (5 bases). The J call may be faulty, since TRBJ1-5 better matches the DNA end. Germline V CDR1 and CDR2: SGHRS, YFSETQ. CDR3 size: 15 residues.

This clonotype was observed many times. The rearrangement joins TRBV6-5 to TRBJ1-2, with 8 bases lining up with TRBD1. The CDR3 extends over 15 amino acids. The germline V gene has CDR1 MNHEY and CDR2 SVGAGI. The J segment lost 7 bases and the V segment lost 2 bases, leaving 9 bases of the junction unmatched. The CDR3 loop is CASSYGGQGAGGYTF. The CDR3 DNA is TGTGCCAGCAGTTACGGGGGGCAGGGGGCTGGTGGCTACACCTTC.

The rearrangement uses TRBV29-1 and TRBJ1-6, with D possibly matching TRBD1 (6 bases). V was trimmed by 7 bases and J by 7 bases, leaving 17 bases between them. In germline, CDR1 is SQVTM, CDR2 ANQGSEA. This CDR3 has 14 residues. The CDR3 here is CSAQTGVGNSPLHF. CDR3 nucleotides: TGCAGCGCACAGACAGGAGTAGGAAATTCACCCCTCCACTTT.

This clonotype was detected only a few times. The chain is built from TRBV5-1 and TRBJ2-3, with D perhaps matching TRBD1 (6 bases). In germline, CDR1 is SGHRS, CDR2 YFSETQ. Trimming left V 1 base short and J 4 bases short, with 19 bases between. The CDR3 has 17 amino acids. The CDR3 coding sequence is TGCGCCAGCAGCTTGAATCCACAGGGTTTGGAGGCAGATACGCAGTATTTT. This sequence encodes CASSLNPQGLEADTQYF. The whole variable domain, filled in from reference TRBV5-1 and TRBJ2-3, reads KAGVTQTPRYLIKTRGQQVTLSCSPISGHRSVSWYQQTPGQGLQFLFEYFSETQRNKGNFPGRFSGRQFSNSRSEMNVSTLELGDSALYLCASSLNPQGLEADTQYFGPGTRLTVL.

This clonotype came up many times. One junction end disagrees with the germline gene, perhaps due to a read error. The rearrangement uses TRBV6-5 and TRBJ1-5; the D is unclear. This CDR3 contains 13 residues. Germline V CDR1 and CDR2: MNHEY, SVGAGI. The CDR3 protein is CASSDSGNQPQHF. DNA of the CDR3: TGTGCCAGCAGTGACTCGGGAAATCAGCCCCAGCATTTT.

This clonotype was seen many times. The chain recombines TRBV5-6 with TRBJ2-7, with TRBD1 identical over 8 bases. CDR1 SGHDT and CDR2 YYEEEE come from the germline V gene. The CDR3 sequence is 13 residues long. V lost 7 bases and J lost 7; bases outside the gene matches: 10. The DNA of the CDR3 is TGTGCCAGCTCGCGGACAGGGCGCAATGAGCAGTACTTC. Residues: CASSRTGRNEQYF.

This clonotype was counted a few times. The chain is built from TRBV29-1 and TRBJ2-5; 8 bases agree with TRBD1. V trimming: 7 bases; J trimming: 5 bases; junction bases outside the gene matches: 6. Germline V gene lookup returns CDR1 SQVTM and CDR2 ANQGSEA. The CDR3 loop spans 12 amino acids. The CDR3 DNA reads TGCAGCGCCAGGGGGCTTGGTGAGACCCAGTACTTC. This translates into CSARGLGETQYF. The complete variable domain, with remaining parts taken from reference TRBV29-1 and TRBJ2-5, reads SAVISQKPSRDICQRGTSLTIQCQVDSQVTMMFWYRQQPGQSLTLIATANQGSEATYESGFVIDKFPISRPNLTFSTLTVSNMSPEDSSIYLCSARGLGETQYFGPGTRLLVL.

The chain is built from TRBV29-1 and TRBJ1-2, with a weak D call TRBD1 (6 bases). Trimming cost V 2 bases and J 4 bases, with 8 bases left between them. The CDR3 has 12 residues. The germline gives CDR1 SQVTM, CDR2 ANQGSEA. The CDR3 spells CSVERGGYGYTF. The CDR3 DNA is TGCAGCGTTGAAAGGGGGGGCTATGGCTACACCTTC. Looking up the rest from reference TRBV29-1 and TRBJ1-2 gives the full variable domain: SAVISQKPSRDICQRGTSLTIQCQVDSQVTMMFWYRQQPGQSLTLIATANQGSEATYESGFVIDKFPISRPNLTFSTLTVSNMSPEDSSIYLCSVERGGYGYTFGSGTRLTVV.

This clonotype came up many times. V gene TRBV7-8 combines with J gene TRBJ1-4, with 11 positions matching TRBD1. V dropped 7 bases and J dropped 14; count of bases not matched to a gene: 15. There are 15 residues in the CDR3. Germline CDR1 and CDR2: SGHVS and FQNEAQ. CDR3 sequence: CASTPLLGQGEKLFF. CDR3 coding DNA: TGTGCCAGCACCCCTCTCCTGGGACAGGGGGAGAAGCTGTTTTTT.

With respect to this clonotype: A clone one base away is much larger, so this may be a read error. The DNA for the CDR3 is TGTACCAGCAGCTTGGCGGGGAAGGACCAATACGAGCAGTACTTC. Amino acid sequence: CTSSLAGKDQYEQYF. The chain employs TRBV5-6 and TRBJ2-7, with D maybe TRBD2 (6 bases). Germline assignment: CDR1 SGHDT and CDR2 YYEEEE. The CDR3 sequence is 15 residues long.

This clonotype was seen many times. The CDR3, as DNA: TGTGCCAGCAACGCTCGGGACAGGTGGTTCTCACCCCTCCACTTT. This codes for CASNARDRWFSPLHF. This chain links TRBV27 with TRBJ1-6, with 8 bases matching TRBD1. Germline CDR1 reads MNHEY; CDR2 reads SMNVEV (reference sequence). After removal of 7 bases from V and 10 bases from J, the junction contained 12 bases not matched to a gene. The CDR3 is 15 residues long.

Details on this clonotype: It may be a read error: a sequence one base away is much more abundant. The V gene is TRBV12-3 or TRBV12-4, the J gene TRBJ2-3; unclear D gene. This CDR3 spans 14 amino acids. V shed 6 bases and J shed 4 bases, with 14 bases lying between them. The CDR3 loop reads CASRSRTHADTQYF. In DNA, the CDR3 is TGTGCCAGCAGGAGTAGGACGCACGCAGATACGCAGTATTTT.

This clonotype has ten or more counts. CDR3 sequence: CASSLLNRGPHEQYF. The CDR3 DNA follows: TGTGCCAGCAGCCTACTAAACAGGGGGCCCCACGAGCAGTACTTC. The V gene is TRBV3-1, the J gene TRBJ2-7; TRBD1 agrees at 9 bases. CDR3 size: 15 residues. Germline V lookup: CDR1 LGHDT, CDR2 YNNKEL (reference sequence). V was clipped by 4 bases and J by 5 bases; unmatched bases: 9.

This clonotype has a count of ten or more. The rearrangement uses TRBV5-1 and TRBJ1-2; TRBD1 matches 11 bases. This CDR3 has 15 amino acids. The ends lost 3 bases at V and 2 bases at J; junction bases unmatched: 3. Germline CDR1 reads SGHRS; CDR2 reads YFSETQ. CDR3 loop: CASSSRTGGNYGYTF. The CDR3 DNA reads TGCGCCAGCAGCTCCCGGACAGGGGGCAACTATGGCTACACCTTC.

This clonotype was recorded many times. The chain recombines TRBV20-1 with TRBJ2-1; 7 bases are shared with TRBD2. V was clipped by 0 bases and J by 3 bases; unmatched bases: 5. The CDR3 sequence is 15 residues long. Germline V gene data show CDR1 as DFQATT and CDR2 as SNEGSKA (reference sequence). The CDR3 protein is CSARESGTDYNEQFF. DNA of the CDR3: TGCAGTGCTAGAGAAAGCGGGACGGACTACAATGAGCAGTTCTTC.

In its sample, this clonotype was seen many times. The CDR3 region is CASSLIPPGQGIDTEAFF. The DNA for the CDR3 is TGTGCCAGCAGTTTAATCCCACCGGGACAGGGTATAGACACTGAAGCTTTCTTT. The chain carries TRBV6-5 and TRBJ1-1; TRBD1 aligns across 9 bases. Germline V gene data show CDR1 as MNHEY and CDR2 as SVGAGI. The CDR3 runs to 18 residues. J gave up 3 bases and V 4 bases, and 15 bases lay outside the gene matches.

This clonotype was found many times. This chain links TRBV4-1 with TRBJ2-7; maybe TRBD2 (6 bases). With 0 bases removed from V and 0 bases from J, the gap between germline ends came to 12 bases. This CDR3 has 16 residues. The germline V gene encodes CDR1 MGHRA and CDR2 YSYEKL. This chain's CDR3 is CASSQDMGLSSYEQYF. CDR3 DNA: TGCGCCAGCAGCCAAGATATGGGACTCAGCTCCTACGAGCAGTACTTC.